A single sample gave rise to the 22 T cell receptor beta chains below, sequenced in a study of blood T cell repertoires in COVID-19. Clones were sequenced by immunoSEQ multiplex PCR, and TCRdb holds only the in-frame ones, with some missing. The sample shows around 140,000 clones, about 87% of them seen only once. Source material: peripheral blood. These TCRs come from a woman aged 50 to 60 with active or convalescent COVID-19.

The genes are TRBV19 and TRBJ1-1; D might be TRBD1 (6 bases). V was clipped by 10 bases and J by 3 bases, with 12 bases between them. The CDR3 length is 12 residues. The germline gives CDR1 LNHDA, CDR2 SQIVND (reference sequence). CDR3 nucleotide sequence: TGTGCCACCGCCAGGGGCGACACTGAAGCTTTCTTT. It yields the protein CATARGDTEAFF.

This clone has more than one count but fewer than ten. This chain joins TRBV28 and TRBJ1-2, with D perhaps TRBD1 (6 bases). The CDR3 covers 14 residues. The germline V and J ends were trimmed by 5 bases and 7 bases, with 17 bases remaining between them. Germline-derived CDR1 and CDR2 are MDHEN and SYDVKM. DNA of the CDR3: TGTGCCAGCAGTGCCCCTCAGGGGAATCGTGGCTACACCTTC. It encodes CASSAPQGNRGYTF.

This chain links TRBV6-2 or TRBV6-3 with TRBJ2-1; TRBD2 matches at 13 bases. CDR3 length equals 16 residues. Trimming removed 5 bases from V and 8 bases from J; junction bases left unmatched: 9. Per the germline V gene, CDR1 is MNHEY and CDR2 is SVGEGT. CDR3 in DNA: TGTGCCAGCAGTAAGCTCGGGACTAGCGGGGTCTATGAGCAGTTCTTC. This codes for CASSKLGTSGVYEQFF.

The chain is built from TRBV6-5 and TRBJ1-1, with 7 bases fitting TRBD1. Looked up from germline, CDR1 is MNHEY and CDR2 is SVGAGI. The CDR3 runs 13 residues. The J segment lost 1 base and the V segment lost 10 bases, leaving 6 bases of the junction unmatched. CDR3 bases: TGTGCCACTCGGGACAGACAGAACACTGAAGCTTTCTTT. Its protein is CATRDRQNTEAFF.

The chain employs TRBV30 and TRBJ2-7, with D maybe TRBD2 (6 bases). Germline CDR1 and CDR2: GTSNPN and SVGIG (reference sequence). Trimming left V 0 bases short and J 7 bases short, with 13 bases between. This CDR3 contains 13 residues. For the CDR3, the DNA is TGTGCCTGGAGTGTAGACCTAGCGAGTGAGCAGTACTTC. It specifies CAWSVDLASEQYF.

This rearrangement joins TRBV28 to TRBJ1-1, with 10 bases aligning to TRBD1. The trim removed 2 bases at V and 9 bases at J, leaving 6 bases unmatched. Germline assignment: CDR1 MDHEN and CDR2 SYDVKM. This CDR3 has 14 residues. The CDR3, as DNA: TGTGCCAGCAGTTTACCCGGGACAGGGGTGAAAGCTTTCTTT. This codes for CASSLPGTGVKAFF.

The chain has TRBV9 and TRBJ2-3; 11 bases align to TRBD2. The CDR3 totals 16 residues. The V gene's germline CDR1 is SGDLS and CDR2 YYNGEE. The J segment lost 3 bases and the V segment lost 4 bases, leaving 7 bases of the junction unmatched. The CDR3 loop reads CASSPRLAGGTDTQYF. In DNA form, the CDR3 reads TGTGCCAGCAGCCCGCGCCTAGCGGGAGGAACAGATACGCAGTATTTT.

The chain employs TRBV9 and TRBJ1-1; D gene ambiguous. This CDR3 has 15 residues. The V end was cut by 4 bases, the J end by 0 bases, with 13 bases between. The germline V gene encodes CDR1 SGDLS and CDR2 YYNGEE. CDR3 amino acids: CASSPPDTLNTEAFF. DNA of the CDR3: TGTGCCAGCAGCCCACCCGACACATTGAACACTGAAGCTTTCTTT.

CDR3 DNA sequence: TGTGCCAGCAGCTTCCCACCCTCCGGGACAGGGACCTACGAGCAGTACTTC. Encoded protein: CASSFPPSGTGTYEQYF. The V and J genes are TRBV7-6 and TRBJ2-7; TRBD1 matches at 9 bases. This CDR3 contains 17 residues. Germline assignment: CDR1 SGHVS and CDR2 FNYEAQ. The J segment lost 2 bases and the V segment lost 3 bases, leaving 11 bases of the junction unmatched. The whole variable domain, remainder taken from reference TRBV7-6 and TRBJ2-7, is GAGVSQSPRYKVTKRGQDVALRCDPISGHVSLYWYRQALGQGPEFLTYFNYEAQQDKSGLPNDRFSAERPEGSISTLTIQRTEQRDSAMYRCASSFPPSGTGTYEQYFGPGTRLTVT.

The rearrangement joins TRBV2 to TRBJ1-5; D perhaps matches TRBD1 (6 bases). V shed 6 bases and J shed 3 bases, with 12 bases lying between them. The germline V gene encodes CDR1 SNHLY and CDR2 FYNNEI. CDR3 length: 14 amino acids. This CDR3 reads CASSLDRFNQPQHF. As DNA, the CDR3 is TGTGCCAGCAGCCTAGACAGGTTCAATCAGCCCCAGCATTTT.

In this sample, this clone turned up once. J is TRBJ2-1 and V is TRBV28; D is possibly TRBD1 (6 bases). Germline values: CDR1 MDHEN, CDR2 SYDVKM. This CDR3 comprises 15 residues. V was trimmed by 3 bases and J by 0 bases, leaving 9 bases between them. CDR3 bases: TGTGCCAGCAGTTTGAGGGGGAGCTCCTACAATGAGCAGTTCTTC. It specifies CASSLRGSSYNEQFF.

The CDR3 DNA is TGTGCCTGGAAGGGGGGGCCGGGGGGAAACACCATATATTTT. It codes for CAWKGGPGGNTIYF. V and J are TRBV30 and TRBJ1-3; the D gene is possibly TRBD1 (6 bases). The CDR3 extends over 14 amino acids. Germline V gives CDR1 GTSNPN, CDR2 SVGIG (reference sequence). V was trimmed by 4 bases and J by 4 bases, leaving 14 bases between them. Full variable domain (outside the CDR3, taken from reference TRBV30 and TRBJ1-3): SQTIHQWPATLVQPVGSPLSLECTVEGTSNPNLYWYRQAAGRGLQLLFYSVGIGQISSEVPQNLSASRPQDRQFILSSKKLLLSDSGFYLCAWKGGPGGNTIYFGEGSWLTVV.

The chain uses TRBV18 and TRBJ2-7; the D gene is possibly TRBD1 (5 bases). Germline CDR1 is KGHSH and CDR2 is LQKENI. V shed 0 bases and J shed 2 bases, with 8 bases lying between them. CDR3 length: 14 amino acids. CDR3 nucleotide sequence: TGTGCCAGCTCACCACCGTCCAGGGCCTACGAGCAGTACTTC. Translation gives CASSPPSRAYEQYF.

V gene TRBV27 combines with J gene TRBJ1-2, with D perhaps matching TRBD1 (6 bases). This CDR3 contains 13 residues. Germline V gene sequence: CDR1 MNHEY, CDR2 SMNVEV (reference sequence). Deletions cut 3 bases from V and 6 bases from J, with 11 bases between. The CDR3 here is CASSFLRGNGYTF. DNA for the CDR3: TGTGCCAGCAGTTTCCTGAGGGGGAATGGCTACACCTTC.

V usage is TRBV7-8 and J usage is TRBJ1-4, with D perhaps TRBD1 (6 bases). V was pared by 4 bases and J by 5 bases, with 14 bases between. Germline V gene data show CDR1 as SGHVS and CDR2 as FQNEAQ. The CDR3 is 15 amino acids. As DNA, the CDR3 is TGTGCCAGCAGCTCGAGGGGGGGACTGAATGAAAAACTGTTTTTT. This gives the protein CASSSRGGLNEKLFF.

The chain couples TRBV20-1 to TRBJ2-7, with D possibly being TRBD2 (5 bases). Trimming removed 5 bases at V and 3 bases at J, with 8 bases between. Germline lookup yields CDR1 DFQATT and CDR2 SNEGSKA (reference sequence). The CDR3 loop spans 11 amino acids. The DNA of the CDR3 is TGCAGTGCTTGGGAGTTCTACGAGCAGTACTTC. Protein: CSAWEFYEQYF.

The chain recombines TRBV19 with TRBJ1-6; 8 bases are a match to TRBD1. The germline gives CDR1 LNHDA, CDR2 SQIVND (reference sequence). The CDR3 runs 14 residues. Trimming took 5 bases from V and 11 from J; bases not matched to a gene: 8. The DNA of the CDR3 is TGTGCCAGTAGTTTGGGACAGGTTGAACCACCCCTCCACTTT. It codes for CASSLGQVEPPLHF.

The chain has TRBV12-5 and TRBJ1-5; perhaps TRBD1 as D (6 bases). The CDR3 is 16 amino acids. CDR1 is LGHNT and CDR2 is FRNRAP in the germline V gene. Trimming cost V 2 bases and J 0 bases, with 11 bases left between them. The CDR3 bases are TGTGCTAGTGGTTTGACCCTCAGGGGTAGCAATCAGCCCCAGCATTTT. Translation: CASGLTLRGSNQPQHF.

The rearrangement uses TRBV6-8 and TRBJ1-5; D gene unclear. Looked up from germline, CDR1 is MNHGY and CDR2 is SAAAGT. V was shortened by 2 bases and J by 6 bases, with 17 bases between the two germline ends. The length of the CDR3 is 16 residues. The CDR3 region has the DNA TGTGCCAGCAGTTACCCCCGGGAGGTTAGTCCTCAGCCCCAGCATTTT. It codes for CASSYPREVSPQPQHF.

The chain has TRBV9 and TRBJ1-2, with D perhaps TRBD1 (6 bases). CDR1 and CDR2 (germline): SGDLS, YYNGEE. The CDR3 loop spans 16 amino acids. With 4 bases removed from V and 4 bases from J, the gap between germline ends came to 20 bases. The CDR3 reads CASSFNRETSFYGYTF. The DNA of the CDR3 is TGTGCCAGCAGCTTCAACAGGGAAACCTCCTTCTATGGCTACACCTTC.

Here the CDR3 reads CASSLTVADGYTF. CDR3 bases: TGTGCCAGCAGCCTCACCGTAGCTGATGGCTACACCTTC. The rearrangement links TRBV7-3 to TRBJ1-2; D remains ambiguous. Germline V CDR1 and CDR2: SGHTA, FQGTGA. The CDR3 covers 13 residues. Trimming removed 5 bases from V and 6 bases from J, with 13 bases in between. Looking up the rest from reference TRBV7-3 and TRBJ1-2 gives the full variable domain: GAGVSQTPSNKVTEKGKYVELRCDPISGHTALYWYRQSLGQGPEFLIYFQGTGAADDSGLPNDRFFAVRPEGSVSTLKIQRTERGDSAVYLCASSLTVADGYTFGSGTRLTVV.

This clone has just one count. The chain recombines TRBV7-8 with TRBJ1-1; D is unclear. The CDR3 contains 13 residues. The germline V and J ends were trimmed by 5 bases and 1 base, with 8 bases remaining between them. Looked up from germline, CDR1 is SGHVS and CDR2 is FQNEAQ. The CDR3 protein is CASSREPNTEAFF. The CDR3 DNA reads as TGTGCCAGCAGCCGGGAGCCGAACACTGAAGCTTTCTTT.